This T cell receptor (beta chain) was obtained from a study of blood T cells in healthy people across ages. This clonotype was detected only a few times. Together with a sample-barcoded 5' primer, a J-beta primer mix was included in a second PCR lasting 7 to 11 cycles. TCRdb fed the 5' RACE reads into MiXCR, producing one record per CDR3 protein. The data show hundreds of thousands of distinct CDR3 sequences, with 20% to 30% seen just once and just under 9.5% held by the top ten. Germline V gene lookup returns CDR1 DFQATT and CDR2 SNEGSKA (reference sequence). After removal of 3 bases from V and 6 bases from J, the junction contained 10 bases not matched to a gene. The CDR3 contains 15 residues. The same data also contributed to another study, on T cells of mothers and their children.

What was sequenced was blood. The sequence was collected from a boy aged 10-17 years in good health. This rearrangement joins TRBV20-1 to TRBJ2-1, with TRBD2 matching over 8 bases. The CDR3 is CSASKAGANSNEQFF. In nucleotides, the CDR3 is TGCAGTGCTAGCAAAGCGGGAGCCAACTCCAATGAGCAGTTCTTC.